Following are 17 T cell receptor beta chains from one sample sequenced in a study of OX40 agonist ivuxolimab in advanced cancers. Libraries were prepared by immunoSEQ multiplex PCR; TCRdb keeps only in-frame clonotypes and omits some of them. The table shows about 82,000 clones, with about 86% occurring only once. This specimen was CD4+ or CD8+ T cells sorted from blood, taken in a trial of the OX40 agonist ivuxolimab. These TCRs come from an adult with an advanced solid tumor such as melanoma, head and neck, liver or kidney cancer.

In DNA, the CDR3 is TGTGCCAGCAGCATAGACACGGGACAATGGTACGAGCAGTACTTC. This gives the protein CASSIDTGQWYEQYF. The V call is TRBV7-2, the J call TRBJ2-7; possible D gene TRBD1, 6 bases. This CDR3 has 15 residues. V was cut by 5 bases and J by 4 bases, with 18 bases left in between. Germline-derived CDR1 and CDR2 are SGHTA and FQGNSA.

V is TRBV6-1 and J is TRBJ1-1; D is perhaps TRBD1 (5 bases). V lost 3 bases to trimming and J lost 0 bases, with 11 bases between them. Germline lookup yields CDR1 MNHNS and CDR2 SASEGT. The CDR3 has 15 amino acids. CDR3 in amino acids: CASSDQGSVNTEAFF. CDR3 nucleotides: TGTGCCAGCAGTGACCAGGGTTCAGTGAACACTGAAGCTTTCTTT.

This chain uses TRBV11-2 with TRBJ2-1; D remains ambiguous. Trimming removed 0 bases at V and 4 bases at J, with 1 base between. Germline V CDR1 and CDR2: SGHAT, FQNNGV. The length of the CDR3 is 12 residues. The CDR3 is CASSLEYNEQFF. The CDR3 DNA is TGTGCCAGCAGCTTAGAGTACAATGAGCAGTTCTTC. Filled out from reference TRBV11-2 and TRBJ2-1, the complete variable domain reads EAGVAQSPRYKIIEKRQSVAFWCNPISGHATLYWYQQILGQGPKLLIQFQNNGVVDDSQLPKDRFSAERLKGVDSTLKIQPAKLEDSAVYLCASSLEYNEQFFGPGTRLTVL.

This chain links TRBV7-2 with TRBJ2-1; D remains ambiguous. Germline V gene lookup returns CDR1 SGHTA and CDR2 FQGNSA. V lost 3 bases, J lost 7 bases, and 13 bases lay in between. The CDR3 sequence is 14 residues long. The CDR3 region has the DNA TGTGCCAGCAGCTTTGGGATTAGCTGGAATGAGCAGTTCTTC. Translation: CASSFGISWNEQFF.

The chain links TRBV7-2 to TRBJ2-6; D might be TRBD1 (6 bases). V was cut by 3 bases and J by 0 bases, with 15 bases left in between. CDR3 length equals 18 residues. Germline CDR1 reads SGHTA; CDR2 reads FQGNSA. The CDR3 DNA sequence: TGTGCCAGCAGCTTCGTACAGGGTCAGGACTCTGGGGCCAACGTCCTGACTTTC. It is translated as CASSFVQGQDSGANVLTF.

This sequence joins TRBV11-2 and TRBJ2-7, with 9 nucleotides matching TRBD1. The CDR3 runs to 15 residues. Trimming took 2 bases from V and 4 from J; bases not matched to a gene: 6. Germline V gene data show CDR1 as SGHAT and CDR2 as FQNNGV. CDR3 nucleotides: TGTGCCAGCAGCTTACTGGACAGGGGCATGTACGAGCAGTACTTC. The encoded protein is CASSLLDRGMYEQYF.

The genes are TRBV28 and TRBJ2-7; D is perhaps TRBD2 (7 bases). V dropped 8 bases and J dropped 3 bases, with 14 bases sitting between them. Germline loops: CDR1 MDHEN, CDR2 SYDVKM. The length of the CDR3 is 13 residues. The CDR3 DNA follows: TGTGCCAGCGGGGGGCTAGCGGTCTACGAGCAGTACTTC. This sequence encodes CASGGLAVYEQYF.

J is TRBJ1-4 and V is TRBV7-2, with a tentative D call TRBD1 (6 bases). Trimming shortened V by 1 base and J by 1 base, and 10 bases separated the two germline ends. This CDR3 region has 16 residues. Germline V gives CDR1 SGHTA, CDR2 FQGNSA. The CDR3 sequence is CASSLGGAVTNEKLFF. CDR3 in DNA: TGTGCCAGCAGCTTAGGGGGGGCAGTAACTAATGAAAAACTGTTTTTT.

The chain has TRBV15 and TRBJ2-3; D is uncertain. This CDR3 is 13 amino acids long. From germline, CDR1 is LNHNV and CDR2 YYDKDF (reference sequence). The ends were cut back, 0 bases at V and 5 bases at J, with 6 bases in the middle. The CDR3 sequence is CATSRDRVDTQYF. The CDR3 DNA reads TGTGCCACCAGCAGAGACCGGGTAGATACGCAGTATTTT.

The chain combines TRBV5-6 with TRBJ2-3, with 11 bases identical to TRBD1. The V gene end was trimmed by 4 bases and the J gene end by 6 bases; junction bases not matched to a gene: 10. Germline V gene data show CDR1 as SGHDT and CDR2 as YYEEEE. This CDR3 contains 16 residues. The CDR3 region has the DNA TGTGCCAGCAGCCCTGGGACAGGGGGAGGCCAGGATACGCAGTATTTT. Residues: CASSPGTGGGQDTQYF.

The CDR3 coding sequence is TGTGCCAGCAGCCTTACCCGACAGGCCCAGTACTTC. It specifies CASSLTRQAQYF. V is TRBV6-5 and J is TRBJ2-5, with D tentatively TRBD1 (6 bases). Between the trimmed V and J ends, which lost 6 bases and 9 bases, there was a span of 14 bases. Germline CDR1 and CDR2: MNHEY and SVGAGI. This CDR3 contains 12 residues.

The gene calls are TRBV29-1 and TRBJ2-2; no reliable D call. The CDR3 is 13 residues long. CDR1 and CDR2 (germline): SQVTM, ANQGSEA. Deletions cut 4 bases from V and 4 bases from J, with 10 bases between. The CDR3 region is CSVGWAVTGELFF. The DNA for the CDR3 is TGCAGCGTTGGGTGGGCGGTCACCGGGGAGCTGTTTTTT.

The rearrangement links TRBV28 to TRBJ2-7; 7 bases line up with TRBD2. From germline, CDR1 is MDHEN and CDR2 SYDVKM. This CDR3 has 15 residues. Losses at the gene ends were 2 bases for V and 6 bases for J; bases not matched to a gene: 10. The CDR3 sequence is CASSLDGGSGREQYF. CDR3 DNA: TGTGCCAGCAGTTTAGATGGCGGGAGTGGGCGCGAGCAGTACTTC.

V gene TRBV30 combines with J gene TRBJ1-6, with a weak D call TRBD1 (6 bases). CDR1 GTSNPN and CDR2 SVGIG come from the germline V gene (reference sequence). The CDR3 has 13 amino acids. With 7 bases removed from V and 8 bases from J, the gap between germline ends came to 15 bases. The CDR3 DNA follows: TGTGCCTTGGACGGGGGGCGGGATTCACCCCTCCACTTT. Protein sequence: CALDGGRDSPLHF.

The chain couples TRBV7-8 to TRBJ2-1; 11 bases match TRBD2. Germline V gene lookup returns CDR1 SGHVS and CDR2 FQNEAQ. The junction had 16 bases not matched to a gene; V was cut back by 5 bases and J by 10 bases. This CDR3 region has 17 residues. Here the CDR3 reads CASSKGTVAGGLGEQFF. DNA for the CDR3: TGTGCCAGCAGCAAAGGAACCGTAGCGGGAGGGCTGGGCGAGCAGTTCTTC. Full variable domain (remainder filled in from reference TRBV7-8 and TRBJ2-1): GAGVSQSPRYKVAKRGQDVALRCDPISGHVSLFWYQQALGQGPEFLTYFQNEAQLDKSGLPSDRFFAERPEGSVSTLKIQRTQQEDSAVYLCASSKGTVAGGLGEQFFGPGTRLTVL.

CDR3 amino acids: CASSRRQSTDTQYF. In nucleotides, the CDR3 is TGTGCCAGTAGTAGGCGACAGTCCACAGATACGCAGTATTTT. The rearrangement uses TRBV19 and TRBJ2-3; possibly TRBD1 for D (5 bases). CDR1 and CDR2 (germline): LNHDA, SQIVND (reference sequence). Trimming removed 4 bases from V and 2 bases from J, with 10 bases in between. The CDR3 is made up of 14 amino acids.

The chain has TRBV6-1 and TRBJ1-3, with 8 bases that match TRBD1. Looked up from germline, CDR1 is MNHNS and CDR2 is SASEGT. Trimming removed 7 bases from V and 3 bases from J; junction bases left unmatched: 5. There are 14 residues in the CDR3. The CDR3 is CASKPGGLGNTIYF. The CDR3 DNA is TGTGCCAGCAAACCAGGGGGCCTTGGAAACACCATATATTTT.